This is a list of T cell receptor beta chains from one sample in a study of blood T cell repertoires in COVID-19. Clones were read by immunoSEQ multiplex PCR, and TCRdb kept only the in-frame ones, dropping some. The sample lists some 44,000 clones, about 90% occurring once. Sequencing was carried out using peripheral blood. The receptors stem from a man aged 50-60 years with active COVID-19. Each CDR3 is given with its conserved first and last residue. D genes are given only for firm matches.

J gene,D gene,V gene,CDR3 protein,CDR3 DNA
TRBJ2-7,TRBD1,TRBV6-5,CASSLQGGGDEQYF,TGTGCCAGCAGTCTACAGGGGGGTGGGGACGAGCAGTACTTC
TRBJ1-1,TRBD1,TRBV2,CASSGRTGMNTEAFF,TGTGCCAGCAGTGGCAGGACAGGGATGAACACTGAAGCTTTCTTT
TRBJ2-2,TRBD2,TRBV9,CASSVVGAGGPTGELFF,TGTGCCAGCAGCGTAGTCGGGGCGGGAGGCCCTACCGGGGAGCTGTTTTTT
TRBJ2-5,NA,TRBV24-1,CATSDFSQGGTQYF,TGTGCCACCAGTGATTTTAGCCAGGGCGGGACCCAGTACTTC
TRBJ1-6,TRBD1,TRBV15,CATSRTGTGNSPLHF,TGTGCCACCAGCAGAACCGGGACAGGCAATTCACCCCTCCACTTT
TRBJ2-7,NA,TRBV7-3,CASSLRRALLWEQYF,TGTGCCAGCAGCTTAAGGAGGGCACTTCTATGGGAGCAGTACTTC
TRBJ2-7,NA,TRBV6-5,CASSTNPGSYEQYF,TGTGCCAGCAGTACCAATCCGGGTTCCTACGAGCAGTACTTC
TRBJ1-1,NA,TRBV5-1,CASSSTLGGANTEAFF,TGCGCCAGCAGCTCCACGTTGGGAGGGGCGAACACTGAAGCTTTCTTT
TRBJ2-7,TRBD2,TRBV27,CASSLAGDYEQYF,TGTGCCAGCAGTTTAGCGGGGGACTACGAGCAGTACTTC
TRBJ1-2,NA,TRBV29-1,CSGGSREGYTF,TGCAGCGGAGGCTCCAGGGAAGGCTACACCTTC
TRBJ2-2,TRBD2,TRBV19,CASQPTSGRPLNTGELFF,TGTGCCAGTCAACCGACTAGCGGGAGGCCCTTGAACACCGGGGAGCTGTTTTTT
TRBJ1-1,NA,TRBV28,CASRKGGGMNTEAFF,TGTGCCAGCAGAAAGGGAGGGGGTATGAACACTGAAGCTTTCTTT
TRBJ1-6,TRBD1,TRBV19,CASSPLGTGRFYNSPLHF,TGTGCCAGTAGTCCCCTCGGGACAGGGAGGTTCTATAATTCACCCCTCCACTTT
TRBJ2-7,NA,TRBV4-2,CASSLRGRDEQYF,TGTGCCAGCAGCCTAAGGGGCAGGGACGAGCAGTACTTC
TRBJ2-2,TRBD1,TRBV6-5,CASRIGTDTGELFF,TGTGCCAGCAGGATCGGGACAGACACCGGGGAGCTGTTTTTT